This passage covers 15 T cell receptor beta chains from one sample sequenced in a study of response to subunit inactivated influenza vaccine. TCRdb itself ran the RT-PCR reads through MiXCR, one entry per CDR3 protein. The data show 530,000 or so distinct CDR3 sequences, with roughly 27% seen just once and 1.5% to 2% held by the top ten. The specimen comprised CD4+ T cells sorted from PBMCs, sampled less than 6 days after vaccination. All receptors come from a man between 50 and 59 years old who received an inactivated influenza vaccine.

This clonotype has more than one count but fewer than ten. The chain has TRBV5-1 and TRBJ1-1; D is undetermined. CDR1 is SGHRS, CDR2 YFSETQ, per germline. V was cut by 3 bases and J by 1 base, with 13 bases left in between. CDR3 length: 15 amino acids. CDR3 loop: CASSSGGDRNTEAFF. DNA of the CDR3: TGCGCCAGCAGCTCCGGTGGGGATCGGAACACTGAAGCTTTCTTT.

The chain couples TRBV12-3 or TRBV12-4 to TRBJ1-4; D call uncertain. V lost 5 bases and J 0 bases, leaving 10 bases between the germline ends. The CDR3 is made up of 15 amino acids. The CDR3, as DNA: TGTGCCAGCAGTCAGGACGGAACAACTAATGAAAAACTGTTTTTT. Translating it yields CASSQDGTTNEKLFF.

The rearrangement joins TRBV5-1 to TRBJ2-3; possibly TRBD2 for D (6 bases). Germline V lookup: CDR1 SGHRS, CDR2 YFSETQ. The CDR3 extends over 16 amino acids. With 0 bases removed from V and 2 bases from J, the gap between germline ends came to 13 bases. The CDR3 region has the DNA TGCGCCAGCAGCTTGGTAGGAGGGGTCACCACAGATACGCAGTATTTT. Encoded protein: CASSLVGGVTTDTQYF.

This clonotype has just a few counts. The chain combines TRBV11-2 with TRBJ2-3, with 8 bases identical to TRBD2. Germline loops: CDR1 SGHAT, CDR2 FQNNGV. Trimming cost V 9 bases and J 4 bases; bases outside gene matches: 6. The CDR3 loop spans 13 amino acids. Here the CDR3 DNA reads TGTGCCAGTTCTCGGGGGGGCCCAGATACGCAGTATTTT. Translating it yields CASSRGGPDTQYF. Filled out from reference TRBV11-2 and TRBJ2-3, the complete variable domain reads EAGVAQSPRYKIIEKRQSVAFWCNPISGHATLYWYQQILGQGPKLLIQFQNNGVVDDSQLPKDRFSAERLKGVDSTLKIQPAKLEDSAVYLCASSRGGPDTQYFGPGTRLTVL.

The genes are TRBV2 and TRBJ2-3, with D unresolved. Germline CDR1 SNHLY, CDR2 FYNNEI. This CDR3 region has 18 residues. Trimming shortened V by 5 bases and J by 1 base, and 22 bases separated the two germline ends. CDR3 residues: CASSPQPGYGLGTDTQYF. The CDR3, as DNA: TGTGCCAGCAGTCCACAGCCCGGCTACGGCTTGGGCACAGATACGCAGTATTTT.

The chain employs TRBV30 and TRBJ1-2; no clear D. CDR1 is GTSNPN and CDR2 is SVGIG in the germline V gene (reference sequence). Deletions cut 5 bases from V and 7 bases from J, with 14 bases between. The CDR3 totals 12 residues. The CDR3 DNA reads as TGTGCCTGGGACGGCAGCTTGGGTGGCTACACCTTC. Translating gives CAWDGSLGGYTF. Using reference TRBV30 and TRBJ1-2 for the parts outside the CDR3, the full variable domain is SQTIHQWPATLVQPVGSPLSLECTVEGTSNPNLYWYRQAAGRGLQLLFYSVGIGQISSEVPQNLSASRPQDRQFILSSKKLLLSDSGFYLCAWDGSLGGYTFGSGTRLTVV.

This clonotype was detected a few times. CDR3 coding DNA: TGTGCCAGCAGTTACTCAGGACTAGCGGGGGGACCCTACGAGCAGTACTTC. Residues: CASSYSGLAGGPYEQYF. The chain carries TRBV6-5 and TRBJ2-7, with 14 bases aligning to TRBD2. Trimming took 0 bases from V and 2 from J; bases not matched to a gene: 3. Germline loops: CDR1 MNHEY, CDR2 SVGAGI. This CDR3 spans 17 amino acids.

CDR3 nucleotides: TGCAGTGCTAGCAGACAGGGGTCAGATACGCAGTATTTT. This encodes CSASRQGSDTQYF. This chain uses TRBV20-1 with TRBJ2-3; 8 bases are shared with TRBD1. The ends lost 3 bases at V and 4 bases at J; junction bases unmatched: 3. Germline CDR1 reads DFQATT; CDR2 reads SNEGSKA (reference sequence). The CDR3 totals 13 residues.

This clonotype was picked up a small number of times. The chain carries TRBV6-4 and TRBJ2-1; D is unclear. CDR3 length: 12 amino acids. Looked up from germline, CDR1 is MRHNA and CDR2 is SNTAGT. V was clipped by 4 bases and J by 4 bases, with 5 bases between them. CDR3 nucleotides: TGTGCCAGCAGTGGGTGTTACAATGAGCAGTTCTTC. Translating gives CASSGCYNEQFF.

The rearrangement links TRBV5-1 to TRBJ2-5; TRBD2 agrees at 10 bases. The CDR3 loop spans 15 amino acids. With V trimmed by 4 bases and J by 3 bases, 6 bases remained unmatched. Germline V lookup: CDR1 SGHRS, CDR2 YFSETQ. In nucleotides, the CDR3 is TGCGCCAGCAGCCAGGGGACTAGCGAAAAAGAGACCCAGTACTTC. Translating gives CASSQGTSEKETQYF.

This clonotype occurred a few times. The chain employs TRBV6-2 or TRBV6-3 and TRBJ2-3; D uncertain. The CDR3 extends over 14 amino acids. Germline CDR1 and CDR2: MNHEY and SVGEGT. V lost 4 bases and J lost 2, with 10 bases in between. The CDR3 spells CASSLGRLTDTQYF. DNA of the CDR3: TGTGCCAGCAGTTTGGGCCGACTCACAGATACGCAGTATTTT.

Many counts were recorded for this clonotype. The genes are TRBV15 and TRBJ2-2; the match to TRBD2 covers 7 bases. The V and J ends lost 6 bases and 6 bases, in that order; junction bases with no gene match: 13. The germline CDR1 and CDR2 sequences are LNHNV and YYDKDF (reference sequence). The CDR3 is made up of 16 amino acids. CDR3 sequence (DNA): TGTGCCACCAGTGGTGCGGCGGGGGTAGGTGCCGGGGAGCTGTTTTTT. Translation: CATSGAAGVGAGELFF.

The DNA of the CDR3 is TGTGCCATTGGACAGGGGTTAGTGGAGACCCAGTACTTC. Its translation: CAIGQGLVETQYF. This chain connects TRBV6-6 to TRBJ2-5, with 9 positions matching TRBD1. This CDR3 is built from 13 residues. V shed 10 bases, J shed 5 bases, and the junction held 8 bases outside the gene matches. Germline V gene lookup returns CDR1 MNHNY and CDR2 SVGAGI (reference sequence).

The V gene is TRBV6-6, the J gene TRBJ1-5; possibly TRBD1 for D (5 bases). V shed 7 bases and J shed 11 bases, with 15 bases lying between them. The CDR3 length is 12 residues. Germline CDR1 is MNHNY and CDR2 is SVGAGI (reference sequence). The CDR3 is CASKGWGSAQHF. CDR3 DNA sequence: TGTGCCAGCAAGGGGTGGGGATCAGCCCAGCATTTT.

This sequence joins TRBV5-1 and TRBJ1-2, with 10 bases identical to TRBD1. Germline V gene data show CDR1 as SGHRS and CDR2 as YFSETQ. V lost 8 bases, J lost 6 bases, and 4 bases stayed unmatched. The CDR3 covers 12 residues. The CDR3: CASSTGGHGYTF. The CDR3 DNA sequence: TGCGCCAGTTCGACAGGGGGCCATGGCTACACCTTC. Together with reference TRBV5-1 and TRBJ1-2, the CDR3 gives the full variable domain: KAGVTQTPRYLIKTRGQQVTLSCSPISGHRSVSWYQQTPGQGLQFLFEYFSETQRNKGNFPGRFSGRQFSNSRSEMNVSTLELGDSALYLCASSTGGHGYTFGSGTRLTVV.